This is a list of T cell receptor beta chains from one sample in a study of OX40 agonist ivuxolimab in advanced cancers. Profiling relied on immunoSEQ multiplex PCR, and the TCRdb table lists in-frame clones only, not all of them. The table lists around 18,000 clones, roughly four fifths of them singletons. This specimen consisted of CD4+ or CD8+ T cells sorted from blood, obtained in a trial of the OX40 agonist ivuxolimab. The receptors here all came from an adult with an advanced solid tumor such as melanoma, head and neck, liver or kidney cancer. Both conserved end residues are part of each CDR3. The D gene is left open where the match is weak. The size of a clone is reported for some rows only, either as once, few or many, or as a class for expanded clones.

CDR3aa: CATNDRDTANYGYTF
CDR3nt: TGTGCCACCAACGACCGAGATACGGCAAACTATGGCTACACCTTC
v_gene: TRBV19
d_gene: NA
j_gene: TRBJ1-2
len: 15
abundance: NA

CDR3aa: CASSSPGTVGTDTQYF
CDR3nt: TGTGCCAGCAGTTCCCCCGGGACAGTCGGCACAGATACGCAGTATTTT
v_gene: TRBV28
d_gene: TRBD1
j_gene: TRBJ2-3
len: 16
abundance: NA

CDR3aa: CASRTGSYEQYF
CDR3nt: TGTGCCAGCAGGACAGGGTCTTACGAGCAGTACTTC
v_gene: TRBV6-5
d_gene: TRBD1
j_gene: TRBJ2-7
len: 12
abundance: NA

CDR3aa: CASSLATTVNYGYTF
CDR3nt: TGTGCCAGCAGCTTAGCGACAACGGTAAACTATGGCTACACCTTC
v_gene: TRBV7-2
d_gene: NA
j_gene: TRBJ1-2
len: 15
abundance: NA

CDR3aa: CASLKAGAVNQPQHF
CDR3nt: TGTGCCAGCCTTAAGGCCGGGGCGGTCAATCAGCCCCAGCATTTT
v_gene: TRBV28
d_gene: NA
j_gene: TRBJ1-5
len: 15
abundance: once

CDR3aa: CASSSFGGFGANVLTF
CDR3nt: TGTGCCAGCAGTTCGTTCGGAGGGTTTGGGGCCAACGTCCTGACTTTC
v_gene: TRBV27
d_gene: NA
j_gene: TRBJ2-6
len: 16
abundance: NA

CDR3aa: CASSSGTNSYGYTF
CDR3nt: TGTGCCAGCTCATCCGGGACAAACTCTTATGGCTACACCTTC
v_gene: TRBV18
d_gene: NA
j_gene: TRBJ1-2
len: 14
abundance: NA

CDR3aa: CASSITKRGGPKKNIQYF
CDR3nt: TGTGCCAGTAGTATAACGAAACGAGGCGGGCCAAAGAAAAACATTCAGTACTTC
v_gene: TRBV19
d_gene: NA
j_gene: TRBJ2-4
len: 18
abundance: NA

CDR3aa: CSARAGLNQPQHF
CDR3nt: TGCAGCGCGCGGGCAGGACTAAATCAGCCCCAGCATTTT
v_gene: TRBV29-1
d_gene: NA
j_gene: TRBJ1-5
len: 13
abundance: NA

CDR3aa: CASVGPLNQPQHF
CDR3nt: TGTGCCAGCGTAGGTCCTCTGAATCAGCCCCAGCATTTT
v_gene: TRBV28
d_gene: NA
j_gene: TRBJ1-5
len: 13
abundance: NA

CDR3aa: CASSLAGTDSGNTIYF
CDR3nt: TGTGCCAGCAGCTTGGCCGGGACAGACTCTGGAAACACCATATATTTT
v_gene: TRBV5-4
d_gene: TRBD1
j_gene: TRBJ1-3
len: 16
abundance: once

CDR3aa: CASSLGQGHTEAFF
CDR3nt: TGTGCCAGCAGCTTGGGCCAGGGGCACACTGAAGCTTTCTTT
v_gene: TRBV5-6
d_gene: NA
j_gene: TRBJ1-1
len: 14
abundance: NA

CDR3aa: CASSLVAIRGEQYF
CDR3nt: TGCGCCAGCAGCTTGGTAGCCATACGGGGCGAGCAGTACTTC
v_gene: TRBV5-1
d_gene: NA
j_gene: TRBJ2-7
len: 14
abundance: NA

CDR3aa: CASSAVGMGIQYF
CDR3nt: TGTGCCAGCAGCGCCGTGGGGATGGGCATTCAGTACTTC
v_gene: TRBV9
d_gene: NA
j_gene: TRBJ2-4
len: 13
abundance: NA

CDR3aa: CASSAPGTSHEQFF
CDR3nt: TGTGCCAGCTCAGCTCCCGGGACTTCCCACGAGCAGTTCTTC
v_gene: TRBV18
d_gene: NA
j_gene: TRBJ2-1
len: 14
abundance: NA

CDR3aa: CASRDNTEAFF
CDR3nt: TGTGCCAGCAGGGATAACACTGAAGCTTTCTTT
v_gene: TRBV6-1
d_gene: NA
j_gene: TRBJ1-1
len: 11
abundance: NA

CDR3aa: CAWSEQLVEQFF
CDR3nt: TGTGCCTGGAGTGAGCAGCTTGTTGAGCAGTTCTTC
v_gene: TRBV30
d_gene: NA
j_gene: TRBJ2-1
len: 12
abundance: NA

CDR3aa: CASSTPRAPNEKLFF
CDR3nt: TGTGCCAGCAGCACACCCAGGGCCCCTAATGAAAAACTGTTTTTT
v_gene: TRBV21-1
d_gene: NA
j_gene: TRBJ1-4
len: 15
abundance: NA

CDR3aa: CASSEFSLAGELFF
CDR3nt: TGTGCCAGCAGTGAATTTAGTCTAGCAGGGGAGCTGTTTTTT
v_gene: TRBV6-1
d_gene: NA
j_gene: TRBJ2-2
len: 14
abundance: NA

CDR3aa: CASSLGPSSRGEQFF
CDR3nt: TGTGCCAGCAGCTTAGGCCCATCTTCCCGAGGTGAGCAGTTCTTC
v_gene: TRBV7-2
d_gene: NA
j_gene: TRBJ2-1
len: 15
abundance: NA

CDR3aa: CASSLNRAGQYF
CDR3nt: TGTGCCAGCAGTCTTAACAGGGCCGGGCAGTACTTC
v_gene: TRBV28
d_gene: NA
j_gene: TRBJ2-5
len: 12
abundance: NA

CDR3aa: CASSLSLPGQSGGYTF
CDR3nt: TGTGCCAGCAGTTTATCTCTCCCGGGACAGAGTGGTGGCTACACCTTC
v_gene: TRBV28
d_gene: TRBD1
j_gene: TRBJ1-2
len: 16
abundance: NA

CDR3aa: CASSMNSYNEQFF
CDR3nt: TGTGCCAGTAGTATGAACAGCTACAATGAGCAGTTCTTC
v_gene: TRBV19
d_gene: NA
j_gene: TRBJ2-1
len: 13
abundance: once

CDR3aa: CASSLQWDTYNEQFF
CDR3nt: TGTGCCAGCAGCCTCCAATGGGACACGTACAATGAGCAGTTCTTC
v_gene: TRBV21-1
d_gene: NA
j_gene: TRBJ2-1
len: 15
abundance: NA

CDR3aa: CASSPAWDSEAFF
CDR3nt: TGTGCCAGCAGCCCAGCCTGGGACAGTGAAGCTTTCTTT
v_gene: TRBV7-9
d_gene: TRBD1
j_gene: TRBJ1-1
len: 13
abundance: NA

CDR3aa: CASSTGGGGYGYTF
CDR3nt: TGTGCCAGCAGTACAGGCGGTGGAGGCTATGGCTACACCTTC
v_gene: TRBV28
d_gene: NA
j_gene: TRBJ1-2
len: 14
abundance: NA

CDR3aa: CASSLGAGGETQYF
CDR3nt: TGTGCCAGCAGCTTAGGGGCGGGAGGGGAGACCCAGTACTTC
v_gene: TRBV7-6
d_gene: TRBD2
j_gene: TRBJ2-5
len: 14
abundance: NA

CDR3aa: CASSLLVKADNNEQFF
CDR3nt: TGTGCCAGCAGCTTACTCGTGAAAGCGGACAACAATGAGCAGTTCTTC
v_gene: TRBV7-9
d_gene: NA
j_gene: TRBJ2-1
len: 16
abundance: NA

CDR3aa: CASTETLIGTAKWYTF
CDR3nt: TGTGCCAGCACCGAAACTCTAATAGGGACAGCGAAATGGTACACCTTC
v_gene: TRBV28
d_gene: TRBD1
j_gene: TRBJ1-2
len: 16
abundance: NA

CDR3aa: CASSASHRGNEQFF
CDR3nt: TGTGCCAGCAGCGCTAGTCACAGGGGCAATGAGCAGTTCTTC
v_gene: TRBV7-2
d_gene: TRBD1
j_gene: TRBJ2-1
len: 14
abundance: NA

CDR3aa: CASSPSSGNRNEQFF
CDR3nt: TGCGCCAGCAGCCCCTCTAGCGGGAATCGAAATGAGCAGTTCTTC
v_gene: TRBV4-1
d_gene: TRBD2
j_gene: TRBJ2-1
len: 15
abundance: NA

CDR3aa: CASSRTATNYGYTF
CDR3nt: TGTGCCAGCAGCCGGACAGCGACCAACTATGGCTACACCTTC
v_gene: TRBV28
d_gene: NA
j_gene: TRBJ1-2
len: 14
abundance: NA

CDR3aa: CASRGDFFRNEQFF
CDR3nt: TGTGCCAGCAGGGGGGACTTTTTTCGAAATGAGCAGTTCTTC
v_gene: TRBV28
d_gene: NA
j_gene: TRBJ2-1
len: 14
abundance: NA

CDR3aa: CAWGQGSFGYTF
CDR3nt: TGTGCCTGGGGACAGGGTAGTTTTGGCTACACCTTC
v_gene: TRBV30
d_gene: TRBD1
j_gene: TRBJ1-2
len: 12
abundance: few

CDR3aa: CASSTGPYMNTEAFF
CDR3nt: TGTGCCAGTAGTACCGGACCGTACATGAACACTGAAGCTTTCTTT
v_gene: TRBV19
d_gene: NA
j_gene: TRBJ1-1
len: 15
abundance: NA

CDR3aa: CASSLGVAGGYTF
CDR3nt: TGTGCCAGCAGCTTGGGGGTAGCTGGTGGCTACACCTTC
v_gene: TRBV5-8
d_gene: NA
j_gene: TRBJ1-2
len: 13
abundance: NA

CDR3aa: CASTRGRSPLHF
CDR3nt: TGTGCCAGTACCAGGGGACGGTCACCCCTCCACTTT
v_gene: TRBV19
d_gene: NA
j_gene: TRBJ1-6
len: 12
abundance: once

CDR3aa: CASSPPGTTGTDTQYF
CDR3nt: TGTGCCAGCTCACCCCCCGGGACTACCGGCACAGATACGCAGTATTTT
v_gene: TRBV18
d_gene: TRBD2
j_gene: TRBJ2-3
len: 16
abundance: NA